What follows are 22 T cell receptor beta chains derived from one specimen sequenced in a study of CD8 T cells in ankylosing spondylitis. One entry per CDR3 protein results from TCRdb running MiXCR on the 5' RACE reads. The sample shows around 150,000 distinct CDR3 sequences, 30% to 35% of them seen only once. Specimen: synovial fluid, either unsorted or a sorted T cell fraction (not recorded which). These TCRs come from a male donor with ankylosing spondylitis.

J is TRBJ1-5 and V is TRBV2; TRBD1 is a possible D gene (6 bases). Germline V gene lookup returns CDR1 SNHLY and CDR2 FYNNEI. V lost 6 bases to trimming and J lost 6 bases, with 15 bases between them. This CDR3 contains 14 residues. DNA of the CDR3: TGTGCCAGCAGGCTCGACAGGTTTGGTCAGCCCCAGCATTTT. It yields the protein CASRLDRFGQPQHF.

Worth noting for this clonotype: Possible read error: a much larger clone is one base away. V is TRBV7-6 and J is TRBJ1-1, with D unresolved. Germline loops: CDR1 SGHVS, CDR2 FNYEAQ. The CDR3 spans 12 residues. The CDR3 DNA follows: TGTGTCAGCAGCGGAGGAGGGACTGAAGCTTTCTTT. Amino acids: CVSSGGGTEAFF.

V gene TRBV10-3 combines with J gene TRBJ2-3; D remains ambiguous. Trimming left V 6 bases short and J 5 bases short, with 9 bases between. CDR3 size: 12 residues. The germline CDR1 and CDR2 sequences are ENHRY and SYGVKD. CDR3 nucleotides: TGTGCCATCAGCAAACAAATAGATACGCAGTATTTT. Translated, it gives CAISKQIDTQYF.

This clonotype was seen a few times. This rearrangement joins TRBV28 to TRBJ2-5; no clear D gene. The germline V gene has CDR1 MDHEN and CDR2 SYDVKM. CDR3 length: 13 residues. V lost 4 bases to trimming and J lost 5 bases, with 11 bases between them. CDR3: CASSSAPVETQYF. For the CDR3, the DNA is TGTGCCAGCAGTTCGGCCCCCGTGGAGACCCAGTACTTC.

This clonotype was seen a few times. V usage is TRBV3-1 and J usage is TRBJ1-1; no reliable D call. There are 12 residues in the CDR3. The germline V and J ends were trimmed by 5 bases and 3 bases, with 7 bases remaining between them. The germline gives CDR1 LGHDT, CDR2 YNNKEL (reference sequence). Here the CDR3 DNA reads TGTGCCAGCAGCTCCCCCCACACTGAAGCTTTCTTT. Its translation is CASSSPHTEAFF.

This clonotype was recorded a few times. This chain uses TRBV20-1 with TRBJ2-4; D unclear. Between the trimmed V and J ends, which lost 6 bases and 8 bases, there was a span of 8 bases. Germline CDR1 DFQATT, CDR2 SNEGSKA (reference sequence). The CDR3 totals 10 residues. This chain's CDR3 is CSASEYIQYF. The CDR3 coding sequence is TGCAGTGCCAGTGAGTACATTCAGTACTTC.

The CDR3 loop is CSARDLSGQANQPQHF. CDR3 DNA: TGCAGTGCTAGAGATCTTTCGGGACAGGCCAATCAGCCCCAGCATTTT. The chain uses TRBV20-1 and TRBJ1-5; TRBD1 agrees at 8 bases. V shed 0 bases and J 3 bases; nucleotides not matched to a gene: 7. This CDR3 region has 16 residues. Per germline, CDR1 DFQATT and CDR2 SNEGSKA (reference sequence).

The J gene is TRBJ2-5, the V gene TRBV2, with 8 positions matching TRBD2. The J segment lost 5 bases and the V segment lost 4 bases, leaving 12 bases of the junction unmatched. Germline V gene lookup returns CDR1 SNHLY and CDR2 FYNNEI. This CDR3 has 16 amino acids. CDR3: CASSALPAGGRETQYF. The CDR3, as DNA: TGTGCCAGCAGTGCCCTCCCGGCGGGGGGCAGGGAGACCCAGTACTTC.

This clonotype has at least ten counts. The V and J genes are TRBV15 and TRBJ2-2; 8 bases agree with TRBD2. Germline V gene data show CDR1 as LNHNV and CDR2 as YYDKDF (reference sequence). V was pared by 2 bases and J by 4 bases, with 6 bases of the junction left unmatched. The CDR3 runs 16 residues. The CDR3 protein is CATSRHGGERTGELFF. CDR3 nucleotides: TGTGCCACCAGCAGACACGGGGGGGAGCGCACCGGGGAGCTGTTTTTT.

V is TRBV5-6 and J is TRBJ2-4; 7 bases align to TRBD1. Germline-derived CDR1 and CDR2 are SGHDT and YYEEEE. There are 13 residues in the CDR3. The J segment lost 7 bases and the V segment lost 0 bases, leaving 1 base of the junction unmatched. The CDR3 here is CASSLEQGNIQYF. CDR3 nucleotides: TGTGCCAGCAGCTTGGAACAGGGGAACATTCAGTACTTC.

The chain uses TRBV20-1 and TRBJ1-5; the D gene is possibly TRBD1 (6 bases). Germline CDR1 reads DFQATT; CDR2 reads SNEGSKA (reference sequence). The CDR3 contains 12 residues. Trimming removed 6 bases from V and 6 bases from J, with 12 bases in between. This chain's CDR3 is CSALTGSQPQHF. In nucleotides, the CDR3 is TGCAGTGCACTGACAGGCTCTCAGCCCCAGCATTTT.

This clonotype was seen repeatedly, ten times or more. The chain is built from TRBV19 and TRBJ2-1; perhaps TRBD1 as D (5 bases). Germline-derived CDR1 and CDR2 are LNHDA and SQIVND (reference sequence). This CDR3 has 15 amino acids. V gave up 3 bases and J gave up 0 bases, with 9 bases separating them. CDR3 in DNA: TGTGCCAGTAGTATTTCAGGGCTCTCCTACAATGAGCAGTTCTTC. It yields the protein CASSISGLSYNEQFF.

The chain joins TRBV12-3 or TRBV12-4 to TRBJ1-5; D remains unclear. V shed 7 bases and J shed 7 bases, with 11 bases lying between them. The CDR3 runs 12 residues. The CDR3 nucleotides are TGTGCCAGCACCTTATCGGGGCAGCCCCAGCATTTT. It yields the protein CASTLSGQPQHF.

The V gene is TRBV6-5, the J gene TRBJ1-3, with D hard to call. This CDR3 contains 13 residues. Trimming took 2 bases from V and 0 from J, leaving 2 bases between them. CDR1 and CDR2 (germline): MNHEY, SVGAGI. CDR3 sequence reads: CASSYSSGNTIYF. The DNA for the CDR3 is TGTGCCAGCAGTTACAGCTCTGGAAACACCATATATTTT.

V and J are TRBV20-1 and TRBJ2-3, with 9 nucleotides matching TRBD1. CDR3 length: 10 amino acids. V was clipped by 5 bases and J by 14 bases; unmatched bases: 5. In germline, CDR1 is DFQATT, CDR2 SNEGSKA (reference sequence). DNA for the CDR3: TGCAGTGCTTGGGACAGGGTCGCGTATTTT. Translating gives CSAWDRVAYF.

The V and J genes are TRBV5-1 and TRBJ2-5; D gene unclear. The germline CDR1 and CDR2 sequences are SGHRS and YFSETQ. Trimming removed 0 bases from V and 5 bases from J, with 8 bases in between. The CDR3 has 13 residues. The CDR3 sequence is CASSLDIRETQYF. CDR3 DNA: TGCGCCAGCAGCTTGGACATCAGGGAGACCCAGTACTTC.

This clonotype showed up just a few times. The rearrangement uses TRBV7-2 and TRBJ2-3; the match to TRBD2 covers 11 bases. This CDR3 spans 17 amino acids. Germline CDR1 is SGHTA and CDR2 is FQGNSA. Unmatched junction bases numbered 9, after V lost 5 bases and J lost 2 bases. In DNA, the CDR3 is TGTGCCAGCAGCCGGCCCGGACTAGCGGGCTTCACAGATACGCAGTATTTT. This translates into CASSRPGLAGFTDTQYF.

This clonotype was counted between two and nine times. The V and J genes are TRBV5-6 and TRBJ2-7; tentatively, D is TRBD2 (6 bases). Trimming pared 0 bases from V and 7 bases from J, leaving 17 bases between. Germline V gene data show CDR1 as SGHDT and CDR2 as YYEEEE. CDR3 size: 15 residues. CDR3 sequence (DNA): TGTGCCAGCAGCTTGGGGGGGGACCCAGGATGGGAGCAGTACTTC. Translated, it gives CASSLGGDPGWEQYF. Using reference TRBV5-6 and TRBJ2-7 for the parts outside the CDR3, the full variable domain is DAGVTQSPTHLIKTRGQQVTLRCSPKSGHDTVSWYQQALGQGPQFIFQYYEEEERQRGNFPDRFSGHQFPNYSSELNVNALLLGDSALYLCASSLGGDPGWEQYFGPGTRLTVT.

This chain connects TRBV20-1 to TRBJ2-2; TRBD2 aligns across 14 bases. The V gene's germline CDR1 is DFQATT and CDR2 SNEGSKA (reference sequence). V shed 4 bases, J shed 4 bases, and the junction held 8 bases outside the gene matches. The CDR3 spans 17 residues. The CDR3 protein is CSAKEGTSGSLTGELFF. The CDR3 DNA reads TGCAGTGCTAAGGAGGGGACTAGCGGGAGTCTCACCGGGGAGCTGTTTTTT.

J is TRBJ1-1 and V is TRBV7-9; no definite D call. Germline V gene data show CDR1 as SEHNR and CDR2 as FQNEAQ (reference sequence). The CDR3 is 15 amino acids. V gave up 3 bases and J gave up 0 bases, with 11 bases separating them. CDR3 protein: CASSFIRLMNTEAFF. The CDR3 DNA sequence: TGTGCCAGCAGCTTTATAAGACTTATGAACACTGAAGCTTTCTTT.

This sequence joins TRBV11-2 and TRBJ2-3, with D unclear. Trimming cost V 5 bases and J 4 bases, with 10 bases left between them. The CDR3 consists of 13 residues. Germline-derived CDR1 and CDR2 are SGHAT and FQNNGV. CDR3 amino acids: CASSADPADTQYF. The CDR3 DNA sequence: TGTGCCAGCAGCGCCGACCCGGCAGATACGCAGTATTTT.

The rearrangement uses TRBV5-1 and TRBJ1-1; tentative D call: TRBD1 (6 bases). CDR1 is SGHRS and CDR2 is YFSETQ in the germline V gene. The CDR3 has 15 residues. Trimming shortened V by 0 bases and J by 0 bases, and 9 bases separated the two germline ends. The CDR3 DNA reads as TGCGCCAGCAGCTTGGCTCCAGGGGTGAACACTGAAGCTTTCTTT. As protein: CASSLAPGVNTEAFF.